A single sample gave rise to the 14 T cell receptor beta chains below, sequenced in a study of cytomegalovirus exposure and HLA in healthy donors. Some clones are missing from TCRdb's copy, which holds only in-frame ones; the method was immunoSEQ multiplex PCR. The sample records some 120,000 clones, 85% to 90% being singletons. The sequencing sample was made of PBMCs. These receptors all come from a man aged 30 to 45 in good health and CMV-seronegative.

V usage is TRBV29-1 and J usage is TRBJ2-3; D perhaps matches TRBD2 (5 bases). There are 14 residues in the CDR3. Germline assignment: CDR1 SQVTM and CDR2 ANQGSEA. The V gene lost 4 bases and the J gene lost 2 bases, with 13 bases spanning the gap. The CDR3 reads CSVGGRQLTDTQYF. The DNA for the CDR3 is TGCAGCGTTGGAGGGCGACAACTCACAGATACGCAGTATTTT.

The chain uses TRBV11-3 and TRBJ2-5; 14 positions agree with TRBD2. Germline V gives CDR1 SGHNT, CDR2 YENEEA. This CDR3 spans 16 amino acids. The junction had 7 bases not matched to a gene; V was cut back by 5 bases and J by 5 bases. In nucleotides, the CDR3 is TGTGCCAGCAGCCAAGGGACTAGCGGGAGTGTTGAGACCCAGTACTTC. It specifies CASSQGTSGSVETQYF.

CDR3 bases: TGTGCCAGCAGCTCTCCGCGGACAGGGGGCTTGGATACGCAGTATTTT. Amino acid sequence: CASSSPRTGGLDTQYF. The J gene is TRBJ2-3, the V gene TRBV7-9, with TRBD1 matching over 11 bases. Trimming took 4 bases from V and 6 from J; bases not matched to a gene: 9. CDR1 SEHNR and CDR2 FQNEAQ come from the germline V gene (reference sequence). This CDR3 has 16 residues. Drawing the rest from reference TRBV7-9 and TRBJ2-3, the complete variable domain is DTGVSQNPRHKITKRGQNVTFRCDPISEHNRLYWYRQTLGQGPEFLTYFQNEAQLEKSRLLSDRFSAERPKGSFSTLEIQRTEQGDSAMYLCASSSPRTGGLDTQYFGPGTRLTVL.

A few counts support this clone. This rearrangement joins TRBV7-9 to TRBJ1-3; D not certain. Germline CDR1 and CDR2: SEHNR and FQNEAQ (reference sequence). The CDR3 consists of 14 residues. The ends were cut back, 1 base at V and 5 bases at J, with 9 bases in the middle. The DNA of the CDR3 is TGTGCCAGCAGCTTAGATGCAGGAAGAAACACCATATATTTT. Residues: CASSLDAGRNTIYF.

This chain joins TRBV2 and TRBJ2-7; D call uncertain. Trimming cost V 4 bases and J 6 bases, with 10 bases left between them. This CDR3 region has 12 residues. Germline lookup yields CDR1 SNHLY and CDR2 FYNNEI. The chain's CDR3 is CASSVVWPEQYF. CDR3 bases: TGTGCCAGCAGTGTTGTTTGGCCCGAGCAGTACTTC.

The chain couples TRBV4-1 to TRBJ2-7; the match to TRBD2 covers 11 bases. The V gene's germline CDR1 is MGHRA and CDR2 YSYEKL. CDR3 length: 15 amino acids. Trimming removed 0 bases from V and 6 bases from J; junction bases left unmatched: 4. The CDR3 DNA sequence: TGCGCCAGCAGCCAAGACCGACTAGCGGGATCCGAGCAGTACTTC. It yields the protein CASSQDRLAGSEQYF.

The DNA of the CDR3 is TGTGCCAGCAGGCCGGGACTCCGGCTCGTGGACACCATATATTTT. This gives the protein CASRPGLRLVDTIYF. This chain joins TRBV2 and TRBJ1-3, with D tentatively TRBD1 (5 bases). Germline V lookup: CDR1 SNHLY, CDR2 FYNNEI. There are 15 residues in the CDR3. V was cut by 6 bases and J by 8 bases, with 20 bases left in between.

The chain links TRBV7-8 to TRBJ2-7; weak D call: TRBD1 (5 bases). V lost 2 bases, J lost 3 bases, and 14 bases lay in between. CDR1 is SGHVS and CDR2 is FQNEAQ in the germline V gene. The CDR3 is made up of 15 amino acids. Here the CDR3 DNA reads TGTGCCAGCAGCTTACGTAGGGGCGCTGTCTACGAGCAGTACTTC. This sequence encodes CASSLRRGAVYEQYF.

The J gene is TRBJ1-1, the V gene TRBV2; no clear D. In germline, CDR1 is SNHLY, CDR2 FYNNEI. The CDR3 sequence is 15 residues long. V shed 4 bases and J shed 6 bases, with 18 bases lying between them. CDR3 in DNA: TGTGCCAGCAGTGGTAGGGTCAGGTGGGGAGCTGAAGCTTTCTTT. Translated: CASSGRVRWGAEAFF.

V is TRBV7-9 and J is TRBJ1-2, with a possible D match to TRBD1 (5 bases). V lost 5 bases to trimming and J lost 4 bases, with 26 bases between them. The CDR3 spans 18 residues. The V gene's germline CDR1 is SEHNR and CDR2 FQNEAQ (reference sequence). The chain's CDR3 is CASSRLVIDQGKSYGYTF. The CDR3 DNA is TGTGCCAGCAGCCGACTCGTGATCGACCAGGGAAAGAGCTATGGCTACACCTTC.

The V and J genes are TRBV6-4 and TRBJ1-2, with 9 bases aligning to TRBD1. The CDR3 runs 13 residues. Per germline, CDR1 MRHNA and CDR2 SNTAGT. V trimming: 5 bases; J trimming: 8 bases; junction bases outside the gene matches: 6. The CDR3 here is CASSPTGGLGYTF. DNA of the CDR3: TGTGCCAGCAGTCCCACAGGGGGCTTGGGCTACACCTTC.

This clone has only a few counts. The V call is TRBV7-9, the J call TRBJ1-2; no clear D gene. Looked up from germline, CDR1 is SEHNR and CDR2 is FQNEAQ (reference sequence). The length of the CDR3 is 15 residues. Trimming pared 6 bases from V and 4 bases from J, leaving 18 bases between. CDR3 coding DNA: TGTGCCAGCAGGCCCCGGACCGGGGTTGGCTATGGCTACACCTTC. Protein: CASRPRTGVGYGYTF.

This clone was counted once. This chain joins TRBV2 and TRBJ1-1, with D possibly TRBD1 on 5 matching bases. Germline CDR1 reads SNHLY; CDR2 reads FYNNEI. Deletions cut 6 bases from V and 0 bases from J, with 11 bases between. This CDR3 is 14 amino acids long. The CDR3 region is CASRGGRVNTEAFF. CDR3 DNA sequence: TGTGCCAGCAGGGGAGGCAGGGTGAACACTGAAGCTTTCTTT.

V and J are TRBV5-4 and TRBJ1-2; the D is unclear. V lost 6 bases to trimming and J lost 0 bases, with 9 bases between them. CDR1 and CDR2 (germline): SGHNT, YYREEE (reference sequence). The CDR3 consists of 13 residues. DNA for the CDR3: TGTGCCAGCACCCTTCCTCCTAACTATGGCTACACCTTC. Encoded protein: CASTLPPNYGYTF.